A single sample gave rise to the 28 T cell receptor beta chains below, sequenced in a study of blood T cell repertoires in COVID-19. Sequencing was performed with immunoSEQ multiplex PCR; in TCRdb, only in-frame clones are kept and a portion is missing. The sample holds about 220,000 clones, around 83% seen once. Material for sequencing was peripheral blood. The receptors shown here come from a man between 50 and 59 years old with active or convalescent COVID-19.

V is TRBV28 and J is TRBJ1-1; possible D gene TRBD1, 6 bases. The CDR3 consists of 15 residues. CDR1 and CDR2 from the germline V gene are MDHEN and SYDVKM. V lost 4 bases and J 0 bases, leaving 12 bases between the germline ends. CDR3 sequence reads: CASSSWGTMNTEAFF. The CDR3 nucleotides are TGTGCCAGCAGTTCCTGGGGGACAATGAACACTGAAGCTTTCTTT. Based on the CDR3 plus reference TRBV28 and TRBJ1-1, the full variable domain is DVKVTQSSRYLVKRTGEKVFLECVQDMDHENMFWYRQDPGLGLRLIYFSYDVKMKEKGDIPEGYSVSREKKERFSLILESASTNQTSMYLCASSSWGTMNTEAFFGQGTRLTVV.

This chain uses TRBV5-1 with TRBJ2-2, with 8 bases aligning to TRBD1. The CDR3 covers 15 residues. Germline lookup yields CDR1 SGHRS and CDR2 YFSETQ. The V segment lost 5 bases and the J segment 4 bases; nucleotides outside the gene matches: 7. The CDR3 DNA is TGCGCCAGCAGGCGGCAGGGGGCCGTCACCGGGGAGCTGTTTTTT. Translation: CASRRQGAVTGELFF.

The chain carries TRBV7-2 and TRBJ1-1, with 12 bases lining up with TRBD1. The germline V gene encodes CDR1 SGHTA and CDR2 FQGNSA. The CDR3 covers 15 residues. Trimming at V came to 5 bases and at J to 3 bases, leaving 4 bases not matched to a gene. DNA of the CDR3: TGTGCCAGCAGCCGGGACAGGGGGCAGGACACTGAAGCTTTCTTT. Protein sequence: CASSRDRGQDTEAFF.

V is TRBV3-1 (or the pseudogene TRBV3-2) and J is TRBJ2-4, with a possible D match to TRBD2 (6 bases). The CDR3 covers 16 residues. Germline V gene data show CDR1 as LGHDT and CDR2 as YNNKEL (reference sequence). Trimming left V 1 base short and J 8 bases short, with 18 bases between. The CDR3 region is CASSQAWRTEGDIQYF. The DNA for the CDR3 is TGTGCCAGCAGCCAAGCCTGGAGGACGGAGGGAGACATTCAGTACTTC.

This chain connects TRBV18 to TRBJ2-3; 7 bases agree with TRBD1. J was trimmed by 2 bases and V by 1 base; bases with no gene match: 9. Germline CDR1 reads KGHSH; CDR2 reads LQKENI. The CDR3 sequence is 17 residues long. The CDR3 protein is CASSPLVRDSPTDTQYF. CDR3 nucleotide sequence: TGTGCCAGCTCACCACTAGTACGGGACAGCCCCACAGATACGCAGTATTTT.

V gene TRBV6-6 combines with J gene TRBJ1-5, with 11 bases lining up with TRBD1. V lost 5 bases and J lost 6; bases outside the gene matches: 6. There are 15 residues in the CDR3. Germline V gene data show CDR1 as MNHNY and CDR2 as SVGAGI (reference sequence). In DNA form, the CDR3 reads TGTGCCAGCAGTAGGGACAGGGGGATGAGTCAGCCCCAGCATTTT. It yields the protein CASSRDRGMSQPQHF.

J is TRBJ2-1 and V is TRBV28; D not resolved. Per the germline V gene, CDR1 is MDHEN and CDR2 is SYDVKM. V was shortened by 7 bases and J by 7 bases, with 14 bases between the two germline ends. The CDR3 contains 13 residues. DNA of the CDR3: TGTGCCAGCACCTACGACTTAATGAATGAGCAGTTCTTC. Translation gives CASTYDLMNEQFF.

This chain connects TRBV10-3 to TRBJ2-1; the match to TRBD2 covers 8 bases. Germline values: CDR1 ENHRY, CDR2 SYGVKD. The ends lost 0 bases at V and 6 bases at J; junction bases unmatched: 7. This CDR3 contains 16 residues. This CDR3 reads CAISESGLAGGNEQFF. The CDR3 DNA follows: TGTGCCATCAGTGAGTCCGGGCTAGCGGGCGGCAATGAGCAGTTCTTC.

This chain joins TRBV24-1 and TRBJ1-5, with a tentative D call TRBD1 (5 bases). Trimming stripped 8 bases from V and 6 bases from J, with 13 bases between. Germline values: CDR1 KGHDR, CDR2 SFDVKD. This CDR3 comprises 13 residues. For the CDR3, the DNA is TGTGCCACCAATAGCAGGGAGGGTCAGCCCCAGCATTTT. Its protein product is CATNSREGQPQHF.

The chain has TRBV6-1 and TRBJ2-7, with D possibly being TRBD1 (6 bases). Trimming left V 2 bases short and J 4 bases short, with 12 bases between. The germline gives CDR1 MNHNS, CDR2 SASEGT. The CDR3 loop spans 14 amino acids. Here the CDR3 reads CASSEYRDPYEQYF. CDR3 DNA: TGTGCCAGCAGTGAATACAGGGATCCATACGAGCAGTACTTC.

CDR3 DNA: TGTGCCAGCAGCCCGCGGGACAGCTACGAGCAGTACGTC. Translated, it gives CASSPRDSYEQYV. The rearrangement uses TRBV2 and TRBJ2-7; TRBD1 is a possible D gene (7 bases). Per the germline V gene, CDR1 is SNHLY and CDR2 is FYNNEI. The germline V and J ends were trimmed by 6 bases and 3 bases, with 12 bases remaining between them. The CDR3 totals 13 residues.

This clone was picked up one time. This chain connects TRBV19 to TRBJ2-2, with TRBD2 matching over 12 bases. CDR1 and CDR2 from the germline V gene are LNHDA and SQIVND (reference sequence). V was clipped by 5 bases and J by 5 bases; unmatched bases: 12. CDR3 length: 18 residues. The CDR3 here is CASSRWLAGGPRTGELFF. As DNA, the CDR3 is TGTGCCAGTAGTCGGTGGCTAGCGGGAGGGCCGAGGACCGGGGAGCTGTTTTTT.

The V and J genes are TRBV19 and TRBJ2-3; 11 positions agree with TRBD2. This CDR3 comprises 15 residues. The ends lost 2 bases at V and 6 bases at J; junction bases unmatched: 4. The germline gives CDR1 LNHDA, CDR2 SQIVND (reference sequence). CDR3 in amino acids: CASSITSGSQDTQYF. The CDR3 nucleotides read TGTGCCAGTAGTATAACTAGCGGGAGCCAGGATACGCAGTATTTT.

CDR3 sequence: CASSLAPGNYGYTF. CDR3 sequence (DNA): TGTGCCAGCAGCTTAGCGCCGGGAAACTATGGCTACACCTTC. The genes are TRBV7-2 and TRBJ1-2; D is ambiguous. The CDR3 spans 14 residues. Germline V gene data show CDR1 as SGHTA and CDR2 as FQGNSA. V shed 0 bases and J shed 2 bases, with 7 bases lying between them.

The chain links TRBV5-5 to TRBJ2-1, with 9 bases fitting TRBD1. The V gene's germline CDR1 is SGHKS and CDR2 YYEKEE (reference sequence). CDR3 length equals 16 residues. After removal of 1 base from V and 8 bases from J, the junction contained 10 bases not matched to a gene. CDR3: CASSLLTGGAWDEQFF. The CDR3 nucleotides read TGTGCCAGCAGCTTGTTAACAGGGGGCGCCTGGGATGAGCAGTTCTTC.

The V gene is TRBV19, the J gene TRBJ1-4; 8 bases fit TRBD1. The CDR3 runs to 15 residues. Trimming removed 4 bases from V and 2 bases from J; junction bases left unmatched: 3. Germline CDR1 reads LNHDA; CDR2 reads SQIVND (reference sequence). The CDR3 region has the DNA TGTGCCAGTAGTACCAGGGGGCGGACTAATGAAAAACTGTTTTTT. Its translation: CASSTRGRTNEKLFF.

V gene TRBV30 combines with J gene TRBJ1-5; no reliable D call. In germline, CDR1 is GTSNPN, CDR2 SVGIG (reference sequence). Trimming shortened V by 0 bases and J by 7 bases, and 10 bases separated the two germline ends. The CDR3 covers 13 residues. CDR3 DNA sequence: TGTGCCTGGAGTGTACGTTTGGGCCAGCCCCAGCATTTT. The encoded protein is CAWSVRLGQPQHF.

The chain combines TRBV10-3 with TRBJ1-2, with a weak D call TRBD1 (6 bases). CDR3 length: 13 amino acids. Trimming took 6 bases from V and 7 from J, leaving 15 bases between them. Germline CDR1 ENHRY, CDR2 SYGVKD. The CDR3 here is CAIRQGPRGGYTF. In nucleotides, the CDR3 is TGTGCCATCAGACAGGGCCCAAGGGGTGGCTACACCTTC.

The rearrangement uses TRBV28 and TRBJ2-7, with TRBD1 matching over 10 bases. CDR3 length equals 14 residues. V shed 3 bases and J 3 bases; nucleotides not matched to a gene: 2. Germline V gives CDR1 MDHEN, CDR2 SYDVKM. This CDR3 is CASSFRDRGYEQYV. The CDR3 coding sequence is TGTGCCAGCAGTTTTCGGGACAGGGGCTACGAGCAGTACGTC.

V gene TRBV10-3 combines with J gene TRBJ2-7; the D is unclear. This CDR3 spans 13 amino acids. Germline-derived CDR1 and CDR2 are ENHRY and SYGVKD. The V gene lost 4 bases and the J gene lost 4 bases, with 11 bases spanning the gap. This chain's CDR3 is CAISVSRSYEQYF. The CDR3 DNA follows: TGTGCCATCAGTGTGTCGAGGAGTTACGAGCAGTACTTC.

V is TRBV5-1 and J is TRBJ1-5, with D unresolved. In germline, CDR1 is SGHRS, CDR2 YFSETQ. The CDR3 totals 15 residues. Between the trimmed V and J ends, which lost 1 base and 0 bases, there was a span of 8 bases. The CDR3 DNA sequence: TGCGCCAGCAGCTTGATGGCAGGTAGCAATCAGCCCCAGCATTTT. Residues: CASSLMAGSNQPQHF.

V usage is TRBV7-2 and J usage is TRBJ1-2, with D perhaps TRBD1 (5 bases). Germline V gene data show CDR1 as SGHTA and CDR2 as FQGNSA. V was shortened by 5 bases and J by 7 bases, with 17 bases between the two germline ends. The CDR3 length is 14 residues. The CDR3: CASSQGAARRGYTF. The CDR3, as DNA: TGTGCCAGCAGCCAAGGGGCAGCTCGACGTGGCTACACCTTC.

The rearrangement joins TRBV27 to TRBJ1-1; 8 bases are a match to TRBD1. With V trimmed by 3 bases and J by 1 base, 4 bases remained unmatched. CDR3 length equals 15 residues. Germline V gene data show CDR1 as MNHEY and CDR2 as SMNVEV (reference sequence). CDR3 in DNA: TGTGCCAGCAGTTTGATGGGACAGGCGAACACTGAAGCTTTCTTT. Translation: CASSLMGQANTEAFF.

The rearrangement joins TRBV7-7 to TRBJ2-1; no clear D gene. V was shortened by 1 base and J by 5 bases, with 6 bases between the two germline ends. This CDR3 spans 13 amino acids. Per germline, CDR1 SSHAT and CDR2 FNYEAQ (reference sequence). The CDR3 DNA follows: TGTGCCAGCAGCTTAGGAGGCCACAATGAGCAGTTCTTC. Protein: CASSLGGHNEQFF.

CDR3 in amino acids: CASSRARDYGYTF. CDR3 DNA: TGTGCCAGCAGCCGCGCCAGGGACTATGGCTACACCTTC. The chain couples TRBV7-9 to TRBJ1-2, with D perhaps matching TRBD1 (5 bases). The germline V gene has CDR1 SEHNR and CDR2 FQNEAQ (reference sequence). The CDR3 has 13 residues. The ends were cut back, 5 bases at V and 3 bases at J, with 10 bases in the middle.

The chain is built from TRBV7-9 and TRBJ2-2; unclear D gene. CDR1 is SEHNR, CDR2 FQNEAQ, per germline (reference sequence). V lost 1 base to trimming and J lost 4 bases, with 13 bases between them. CDR3 length: 16 amino acids. The CDR3 loop is CASSLVGNPGTGELFF. The CDR3 DNA is TGTGCCAGCAGCTTAGTTGGAAATCCGGGCACCGGGGAGCTGTTTTTT. Using reference TRBV7-9 and TRBJ2-2 for the parts outside the CDR3, the full variable domain is DTGVSQNPRHKITKRGQNVTFRCDPISEHNRLYWYRQTLGQGPEFLTYFQNEAQLEKSRLLSDRFSAERPKGSFSTLEIQRTEQGDSAMYLCASSLVGNPGTGELFFGEGSRLTVL.

This sequence joins TRBV4-1 and TRBJ2-1; 13 nucleotides line up with TRBD2. CDR1 MGHRA and CDR2 YSYEKL come from the germline V gene. The CDR3 loop spans 21 amino acids. Unmatched junction bases numbered 14, after V lost 3 bases and J lost 0 bases. In nucleotides, the CDR3 is TGCGCCAGCAGCCAGGCTCCGACTAGCGGGGGGTTCCTTAGCTCCTACAATGAGCAGTTCTTC. Protein sequence: CASSQAPTSGGFLSSYNEQFF.

CDR3 in DNA: TGTGCCAGCAGCTCCAGCGGTAACTATGGCTACACCTTC. Amino acid sequence: CASSSSGNYGYTF. The chain recombines TRBV5-4 with TRBJ1-2; D is undetermined. The V end was cut by 3 bases, the J end by 1 base, with 7 bases between. From germline, CDR1 is SGHNT and CDR2 YYREEE (reference sequence). This CDR3 spans 13 amino acids. Using reference TRBV5-4 and TRBJ1-2 for the parts outside the CDR3, the full variable domain is ETGVTQSPTHLIKTRGQQVTLRCSSQSGHNTVSWYQQALGQGPQFIFQYYREEENGRGNFPPRFSGLQFPNYSSELNVNALELDDSALYLCASSSSGNYGYTFGSGTRLTVV.